Described below is a single TCR beta chain sequence and its context. Its antigen is not known. This sample was taken from a study of shared clonotypes between healthy human individuals. Study-wide context: A donor's plate count was three for CD4 naive and three for CD4 memory; CD8 naive had two and CD8 memory one. Study-wide results and limits: Genetic and exposure-history diversity was limited by the few donors.

Caucasian adults residing in Nashville, Tennessee made up all the donors. Profiled with immunoSEQ multiplex PCR; TCRdb holds only in-frame clones, not every one. The repertoire holds about 2,500,000 clones, with 90% to 95% as singletons. The sequenced sample consisted of naive CD4+ T cells sorted from blood. The subset was: CD45RA+ positively selected. The source is a man aged 18-30 years in good health.

This CDR3 reads CASSSGGDSYYEQYF. In nucleotides, the CDR3 is TGTGCCAGCAGCTCAGGAGGGGACTCCTACTACGAGCAGTACTTC. This sequence joins TRBV9 and TRBJ2-7, with D possibly matching TRBD2 (6 bases). CDR1 is SGDLS and CDR2 is YYNGEE in the germline V gene. Trimming left V 4 bases short and J 3 bases short, with 17 bases between. This CDR3 is built from 15 residues.